Each of the 13 T cell receptor beta chains below was sequenced from the same sample in a study of cytomegalovirus exposure and HLA in healthy donors. Measured with immunoSEQ multiplex PCR; TCRdb has only the in-frame clones, and not every one. The table has some 110,000 clones, roughly nine tenths seen once; the top ten hold 4.4%. The sequenced sample consisted of PBMCs. These receptors were taken from a man aged 18 to 35 in good health and CMV-seropositive.

The CDR3: CASSLQFTSNQPQHF. In nucleotides, the CDR3 is TGTGCCAGCAGCCTACAGTTTACTAGCAATCAGCCCCAGCATTTT. The V and J genes are TRBV27 and TRBJ1-5; D unresolved. Germline CDR1 is MNHEY and CDR2 is SMNVEV (reference sequence). CDR3 length: 15 residues. Trimming took 6 bases from V and 0 from J, leaving 12 bases between them.

The chain recombines TRBV5-1 with TRBJ2-3; a possible D gene is TRBD2 (5 bases). Trimming took 4 bases from V and 6 from J, leaving 9 bases between them. The CDR3 sequence is 12 residues long. Germline loops: CDR1 SGHRS, CDR2 YFSETQ. This CDR3 is CASSPPGDTQYF. The CDR3 bases are TGCGCCAGCAGCCCCCCGGGGGATACGCAGTATTTT.

In this sample, this clone turned up once. The chain has TRBV11-2 and TRBJ2-7, with TRBD1 identical over 9 bases. The junction had 8 bases not matched to a gene; V was cut back by 2 bases and J by 0 bases. Looked up from germline, CDR1 is SGHAT and CDR2 is FQNNGV. The CDR3 loop spans 17 amino acids. The DNA for the CDR3 is TGTGCCAGCAGCTTAAGGGTTGGGACAGGGAGCTCCTACGAGCAGTACTTC. The encoded protein is CASSLRVGTGSSYEQYF.

The gene calls are TRBV5-4 and TRBJ1-4, with D uncertain. Deletions cut 3 bases from V and 0 bases from J, with 12 bases between. Looked up from germline, CDR1 is SGHNT and CDR2 is YYREEE (reference sequence). The CDR3 covers 16 residues. The CDR3 region is CASSYGRGATNEKLFF. The CDR3, as DNA: TGTGCCAGCAGCTATGGCCGGGGTGCAACTAATGAAAAACTGTTTTTT.

This chain joins TRBV28 and TRBJ1-4, with 8 bases lining up with TRBD1. The CDR3 consists of 17 residues. With V trimmed by 3 bases and J by 7 bases, 13 bases remained unmatched. Germline values: CDR1 MDHEN, CDR2 SYDVKM. The CDR3 sequence is CASSLPHIGQGFEKLFF. The CDR3 DNA reads as TGTGCCAGCAGTTTGCCTCATATAGGACAGGGCTTTGAAAAACTGTTTTTT.

The chain links TRBV25-1 to TRBJ1-5, with D perhaps matching TRBD1 (5 bases). Trimming removed 0 bases at V and 4 bases at J, with 10 bases between. Germline V gene data show CDR1 as MGHDK and CDR2 as SYGVNS. The CDR3 loop spans 15 amino acids. CDR3 sequence (DNA): TGTGCCAGCAGTGAATACCGACAGAATAATCAGCCCCAGCATTTT. Amino acid sequence: CASSEYRQNNQPQHF.

The J gene is TRBJ1-1, the V gene TRBV19; a weak D match, TRBD1 (6 bases). From germline, CDR1 is LNHDA and CDR2 SQIVND (reference sequence). Trimming took off 3 bases at V and 3 bases at J, with 11 bases between the two ends. CDR3 length equals 14 residues. The CDR3, as DNA: TGTGCCAGTAGTATCCGGACAGCCCACACTGAAGCTTTCTTT. This sequence encodes CASSIRTAHTEAFF. The whole variable domain, filled in from reference TRBV19 and TRBJ1-1, reads DGGITQSPKYLFRKEGQNVTLSCEQNLNHDAMYWYRQDPGQGLRLIYYSQIVNDFQKGDIAEGYSVSREKKESFPLTVTSAQKNPTAFYLCASSIRTAHTEAFFGQGTRLTVV.

The chain uses TRBV10-2 and TRBJ2-3; D is possibly TRBD2 (6 bases). Germline loops: CDR1 WSHSY, CDR2 SAAADI. Trimming took off 3 bases at V and 5 bases at J, with 9 bases between the two ends. The CDR3 has 13 amino acids. In DNA form, the CDR3 reads TGCGCCAGCAGTGAATCCGGGAGAGATACGCAGTATTTT. Its protein product is CASSESGRDTQYF.

Note on this clone: Other DNA sequences in this sample translate to the same CDR3. This chain connects TRBV6-5 to TRBJ1-2, with unresolved D. Germline V CDR1 and CDR2: MNHEY, SVGAGI. V shed 5 bases and J shed 5 bases, with 9 bases lying between them. CDR3 length equals 12 residues. The DNA of the CDR3 is TGTGCCAGCAGTCCGGGTCGTTATGGCTACACCTTC. Its translation is CASSPGRYGYTF.

The J gene is TRBJ2-1, the V gene TRBV19, with 7 bases matching TRBD1. Germline CDR1 is LNHDA and CDR2 is SQIVND (reference sequence). The CDR3 has 15 amino acids. The junction had 5 bases not matched to a gene; V was cut back by 4 bases and J by 2 bases. The CDR3 is CASSRLTGAYNEQFF. CDR3 sequence (DNA): TGTGCCAGTAGTAGGCTTACAGGGGCCTACAATGAGCAGTTCTTC.

Of note for this clone: At the DNA level, this CDR3 is encoded by other sequences in the same sample as well. V and J are TRBV20-1 and TRBJ1-1; D ambiguous. CDR1 and CDR2 from the germline V gene are DFQATT and SNEGSKA (reference sequence). Trimming pared 0 bases from V and 6 bases from J, leaving 5 bases between. There are 11 residues in the CDR3. CDR3 protein: CSARDRAEAFF. CDR3 DNA: TGCAGTGCTAGAGATAGAGCTGAAGCTTTCTTT.

This chain connects TRBV7-2 to TRBJ1-1, with TRBD1 matching over 7 bases. V trimming: 3 bases; J trimming: 3 bases; junction bases outside the gene matches: 7. This CDR3 spans 15 amino acids. Germline assignment: CDR1 SGHTA and CDR2 FQGNSA. The CDR3 DNA follows: TGTGCCAGCAGCTTTACGACAGGGCTTGACACTGAAGCTTTCTTT. Translation: CASSFTTGLDTEAFF.

This chain connects TRBV25-1 to TRBJ1-2; perhaps TRBD1 as D (6 bases). This CDR3 region has 13 residues. Per the germline V gene, CDR1 is MGHDK and CDR2 is SYGVNS. V lost 4 bases and J lost 3, with 9 bases in between. The CDR3 nucleotides are TGTGCCAGCAGTGTAGGGGGGGACTATGGCTACACCTTC. It encodes CASSVGGDYGYTF.